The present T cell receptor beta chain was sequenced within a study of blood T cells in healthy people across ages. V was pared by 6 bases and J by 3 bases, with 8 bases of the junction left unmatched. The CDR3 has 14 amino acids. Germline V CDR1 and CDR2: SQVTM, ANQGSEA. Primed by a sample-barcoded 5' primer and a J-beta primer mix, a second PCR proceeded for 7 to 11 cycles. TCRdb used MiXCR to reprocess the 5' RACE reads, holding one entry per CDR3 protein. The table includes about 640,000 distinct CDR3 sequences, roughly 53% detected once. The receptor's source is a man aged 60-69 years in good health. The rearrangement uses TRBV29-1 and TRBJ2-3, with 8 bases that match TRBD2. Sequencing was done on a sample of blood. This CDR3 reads CSVERGMGTDTQYF. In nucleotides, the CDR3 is TGCAGCGTCGAGCGGGGGATGGGGACAGATACGCAGTATTTT.